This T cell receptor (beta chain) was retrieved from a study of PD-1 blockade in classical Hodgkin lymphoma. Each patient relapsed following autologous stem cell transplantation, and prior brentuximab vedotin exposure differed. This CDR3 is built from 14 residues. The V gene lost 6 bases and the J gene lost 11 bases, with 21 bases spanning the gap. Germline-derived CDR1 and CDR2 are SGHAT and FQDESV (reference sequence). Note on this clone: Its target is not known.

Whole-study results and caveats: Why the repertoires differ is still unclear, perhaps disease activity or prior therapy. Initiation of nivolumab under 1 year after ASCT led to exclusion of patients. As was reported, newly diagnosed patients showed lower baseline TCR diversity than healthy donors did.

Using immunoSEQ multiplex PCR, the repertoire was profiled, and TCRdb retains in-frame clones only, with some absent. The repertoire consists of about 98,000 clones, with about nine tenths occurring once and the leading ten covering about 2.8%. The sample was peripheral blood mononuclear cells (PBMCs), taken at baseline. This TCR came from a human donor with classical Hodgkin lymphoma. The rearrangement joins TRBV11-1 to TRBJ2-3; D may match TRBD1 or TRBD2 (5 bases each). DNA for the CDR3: TGTGCCAGCAGTCACCCCGGGACCCGAAAGATGCAGTATTTT. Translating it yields CASSHPGTRKMQYF. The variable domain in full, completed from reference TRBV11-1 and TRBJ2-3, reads EAEVAQSPRYKITEKSQAVAFWCDPISGHATLYWYRQILGQGPELLVQFQDESVVDDSQLPKDRFSAERLKGVDSTLKIQPAELGDSAMYLCASSHPGTRKMQYFGPGTRLTVL.